This T cell receptor beta chain comes out of a study of shared clonotypes between healthy human individuals. Profiled with immunoSEQ multiplex PCR; TCRdb holds only in-frame clones, not every one. The sample comprises hundreds of thousands of clones, about three quarters of which are singletons, and approximately 1.8% rests with the top ten. The CDR3 length is 15 residues. The V gene's germline CDR1 is SGDLS and CDR2 YYNGEE. Trimming took off 4 bases at V and 6 bases at J, with 17 bases between the two ends. Material for sequencing was memory CD4+ T cells sorted from blood. Subset reported: CD45RA-negative fraction. The TCR comes from a woman under 40 in good health. The genes are TRBV9 and TRBJ2-1; D may match TRBD1 or TRBD2 (8 bases each). The CDR3 is CASSQGAGGGNEQFF. CDR3 in DNA: TGTGCCAGCAGCCAGGGGGCGGGAGGAGGCAATGAGCAGTTCTTC.